This is a list of T cell receptor beta chains from one sample in a study of blood T cell repertoires in COVID-19. The table came from immunoSEQ multiplex PCR; TCRdb's copy has only in-frame clones and leaves some out. The sample lists around 310,000 clones, approximately 89% occurring once. Sequencing was carried out using PBMCs or T cells enriched from blood (not recorded which). The receptors shown here come from a woman aged 25-40 years who had recovered from COVID-19. Both conserved end residues are part of each CDR3. Fields, in order: CDR3 protein, CDR3 DNA, V gene, clone size, J gene, D gene. The D gene is left open where the match is weak. Clone size is shown for a subset of rows, as once, few, many or a class of expanded clone.

CDR3: CAWKRGGHSYNEQFF; DNA: TGTGCCTGGAAACGCGGCGGCCACTCCTACAATGAGCAGTTCTTC; V: TRBV30; size: NA; J: TRBJ2-1; D: NA
CDR3: CASGLVLAGVTYNEQFF; DNA: TGTGCTAGTGGTTTGGTATTGGCGGGGGTAACCTACAATGAGCAGTTCTTC; V: TRBV12-5; size: NA; J: TRBJ2-1; D: TRBD2
CDR3: CASSEFGGDTEAFF; DNA: TGTGCCAGCAGTGAATTCGGCGGAGACACTGAAGCTTTCTTT; V: TRBV25-1; size: NA; J: TRBJ1-1; D: NA
CDR3: CASSLEPPGIAEAFF; DNA: TGTGCCAGCAGCTTAGAGCCGCCAGGGATCGCTGAAGCTTTCTTT; V: TRBV11-2; size: NA; J: TRBJ1-1; D: NA
CDR3: CASSSGPGNYNSPLHF; DNA: TGCGCCAGCAGCTCAGGACCGGGAAACTATAATTCACCCCTCCACTTT; V: TRBV5-1; size: few; J: TRBJ1-6; D: NA
CDR3: CASSSPVSWTAAGGYTF; DNA: TGTGCCAGCAGCTCCCCCGTTTCATGGACAGCCGCGGGTGGCTACACCTTC; V: TRBV7-9; size: NA; J: TRBJ1-2; D: NA
CDR3: CASSQGGLAASSYNEQFF; DNA: TGTGCCAGCAGCCAAGGTGGCCTAGCGGCTAGCTCCTACAATGAGCAGTTCTTC; V: TRBV3-1/TRBV3-2; size: NA; J: TRBJ2-1; D: TRBD2
CDR3: CASIGTSGSYEQYF; DNA: TGTGCCAGCATCGGGACTAGCGGGAGCTACGAGCAGTACTTC; V: TRBV6-5; size: NA; J: TRBJ2-7; D: TRBD2
CDR3: CASSPEARSQKLFF; DNA: TGCGCCAGCAGCCCGGAGGCAAGGTCTCAAAAACTGTTTTTT; V: TRBV5-1; size: NA; J: TRBJ1-4; D: NA
CDR3: CASSYDVGRATYEQYF; DNA: TGTGCCAGCAGCTATGACGTCGGGAGGGCCACCTACGAGCAGTACTTC; V: TRBV5-4; size: few; J: TRBJ2-7; D: TRBD2
CDR3: CASSPSSGQGDQPQHF; DNA: TGTGCCAGCTCCCCGTCCTCTGGGCAGGGGGATCAGCCCCAGCATTTT; V: TRBV18; size: NA; J: TRBJ1-5; D: TRBD1
CDR3: CASSPGQGRSADTQYF; DNA: TGTGCCAGCAGTCCGGGACAGGGAAGGTCAGCAGATACGCAGTATTTT; V: TRBV6-9; size: NA; J: TRBJ2-3; D: TRBD1
CDR3: CSVTGEETQYF; DNA: TGCAGCGTTACAGGGGAAGAGACCCAGTACTTC; V: TRBV29-1; size: few; J: TRBJ2-5; D: TRBD1
CDR3: CASGGAGASTGELFF; DNA: TGCGCCAGCGGAGGAGCGGGAGCGAGCACCGGGGAGCTGTTTTTT; V: TRBV5-1; size: NA; J: TRBJ2-2; D: TRBD2
CDR3: CASSLGGQGATEYF; DNA: TGCGCCAGCAGCCTAGGGGGACAGGGGGCGACCGAGTACTTC; V: TRBV5-1; size: NA; J: TRBJ2-7; D: TRBD1
CDR3: CASSLAANPGEQYF; DNA: TGTGCCAGCAGCTTAGCAGCTAACCCGGGCGAGCAGTACTTC; V: TRBV7-9; size: NA; J: TRBJ2-7; D: NA
CDR3: CASSKFGGGRETQYF; DNA: TGTGCCAGCAGCAAGTTCGGGGGGGGGCGCGAGACCCAGTACTTC; V: TRBV27; size: NA; J: TRBJ2-5; D: TRBD2